This is a list of T cell receptor beta chains from one sample in a study of STAT3 mutations in large granular lymphocyte leukemia. Assay used: immunoSEQ multiplex PCR; TCRdb lists only in-frame clones, some missing. The data hold roughly 29,000 clones, with more than 60% observed a single time. The sequenced sample was peripheral blood mononuclear cells. These receptors were taken from a woman in her forties or fifties with T-cell large granular lymphocyte leukemia. Some clones in this sample may be carry-over from other donors' samples. CDR3s include the opening cysteine and the closing phenylalanine or tryptophan. A D gene is named only where the DNA matches it firmly. Expanded clones get a size class; other rows say once, few or many, or leave the size out.

abundance	j_gene	d_gene	v_gene	CDR3aa	CDR3nt
NA	TRBJ2-7	TRBD2	TRBV27	CAVTRAGGGEQYF	TGTGCCGTTACCAGGGCGGGAGGCGGCGAGCAGTACTTC
NA	TRBJ1-5	NA	TRBV5-6	CASSFRQSNQPQHF	TGTGCCAGCAGCTTCAGGCAAAGCAATCAGCCCCAGCATTTT
once	TRBJ1-1	NA	TRBV7-9	CASSLGQTNTEAFF	TGTGCCAGCAGTTTAGGACAGACGAACACTGAAGCTTTCTTT
NA	TRBJ2-6	TRBD2	TRBV4-3	CASRPGGLEGANVLTF	TGCGCCAGCAGGCCGGGAGGGCTCGAAGGGGCCAACGTCCTGACTTTC
NA	TRBJ2-2	NA	TRBV6-6	CASSRTSGSTGELFF	TGTGCCAGCAGTCGGACCTCTGGGAGCACCGGGGAGCTGTTTTTT
NA	TRBJ2-3	NA	TRBV5-5	CASSFGPSTDTQYF	TGTGCCAGCAGCTTCGGGCCGAGCACAGATACGCAGTATTTT
few	TRBJ2-3	TRBD1	TRBV5-1	CASSSPGQRTDTQYF	TGCGCCAGCAGCTCTCCGGGACAGCGCACAGATACGCAGTATTTT
NA	TRBJ1-2	NA	TRBV6-5	CASSYSRRNYGYTF	TGTGCCAGCAGTTACTCGAGGCGGAACTATGGCTACACCTTC
few	TRBJ1-5	NA	TRBV7-8	CASSLGGTTGQPQHF	TGTGCCAGCAGCTTAGGGGGGACAACGGGACAGCCCCAGCATTTT
NA	TRBJ1-2	TRBD1	TRBV18	CASSPEQGAIGGYTF	TGTGCCAGCTCACCAGAACAGGGGGCGATAGGTGGCTACACCTTC
NA	TRBJ2-6	NA	TRBV29-1	CSVVVLISGANVLTF	TGCAGCGTTGTAGTGTTGATCTCTGGGGCCAACGTCCTGACTTTC
NA	TRBJ2-1	NA	TRBV5-4	CASSSGPMQFF	TGTGCCAGCAGCTCTGGACCCATGCAGTTCTTC
NA	TRBJ2-7	NA	TRBV7-2	CASSLDVGLYEQYF	TGTGCCAGCAGCTTAGACGTGGGGCTCTACGAGCAGTACTTC
NA	TRBJ2-7	NA	TRBV2	CASSRDRAYEQYF	TGTGCCAGCAGCCGGGACCGTGCCTACGAGCAGTACTTC
NA	TRBJ2-7	NA	TRBV28	CASRPTGRGNEQYF	TGTGCCAGCAGACCTACAGGGCGTGGGAACGAGCAGTACTTC
NA	TRBJ2-1	NA	TRBV5-4	CASSPPGSYNEQFF	TGTGCCAGCAGCCCCCCAGGCTCCTACAATGAGCAGTTCTTC
NA	TRBJ1-1	NA	TRBV28	CASSSGGSGLTEAFF	TGTGCCAGCAGTTCTGGTGGGTCGGGACTCACTGAAGCTTTCTTT
NA	TRBJ1-1	NA	TRBV4-3	CASSQLGHRGNTEAFF	TGCGCCAGCAGCCAATTGGGACACCGGGGGAACACTGAAGCTTTCTTT
NA	TRBJ1-2	NA	TRBV9	CASSAWDGVPYGYTF	TGTGCCAGCAGCGCCTGGGATGGGGTACCATATGGCTACACCTTC
NA	TRBJ2-7	TRBD1	TRBV6-5	CASGWDRGAYEQYF	TGTGCCAGCGGGTGGGACAGGGGCGCTTACGAGCAGTACTTC
NA	TRBJ1-2	NA	TRBV18	CASSSEAGPAYGYTF	TGTGCCAGCTCCTCTGAAGCAGGGCCGGCCTATGGCTACACCTTC
few	TRBJ1-5	TRBD1	TRBV2	CASSEMGQIHQPQHF	TGTGCCAGCAGTGAAATGGGACAGATTCATCAGCCCCAGCATTTT
NA	TRBJ1-2	NA	TRBV4-3	CASSQGLRSGGYTF	TGCGCCAGCAGCCAAGGTTTAAGGAGTGGAGGCTACACCTTC
once	TRBJ2-7	NA	TRBV7-2	CASSLGQVYEQYF	TGTGCCAGCAGCTTAGGCCAGGTTTACGAGCAGTACTTC
NA	TRBJ1-4	NA	TRBV30	CAWSVSDSPNEKLFF	TGTGCCTGGAGTGTTTCCGACAGTCCTAATGAAAAACTGTTTTTT
few	TRBJ2-6	NA	TRBV6-6	CASSHSGANVLTF	TGTGCCAGCAGTCACTCTGGGGCCAACGTCCTGACTTTC
NA	TRBJ2-7	NA	TRBV6-5	CASTPYEQYF	TGTGCCAGCACCCCCTACGAGCAGTACTTC
NA	TRBJ2-7	TRBD1	TRBV15	CATSKGGQGHYEQYF	TGTGCCACCAGCAAGGGGGGACAGGGCCACTACGAGCAGTACTTC
NA	TRBJ1-1	NA	TRBV7-6	CASSLGGGGTEAFF	TGTGCCAGCAGCTTAGGTGGGGGTGGGACTGAAGCTTTCTTT
NA	TRBJ2-7	NA	TRBV9	CASSEFGALDEQYF	TGTGCCAGCAGCGAGTTTGGGGCCCTCGACGAGCAGTACTTC
NA	TRBJ1-2	NA	TRBV5-4	CASSLSGGLYGYTF	TGTGCCAGCAGCTTGTCGGGAGGGCTCTATGGCTACACCTTC
NA	TRBJ2-7	NA	TRBV7-9	CASSLTGYEQYF	TGTGCCAGCAGCTTAACAGGTTACGAGCAGTACTTC
NA	TRBJ2-1	TRBD2	TRBV7-8	CASSLRDYYNEQFF	TGTGCCAGCAGCTTAAGGGACTACTACAATGAGCAGTTCTTC
NA	TRBJ1-5	NA	TRBV2	CASRRQEGNNQPQHF	TGTGCCAGCAGGAGACAGGAGGGCAACAATCAGCCCCAGCATTTT
NA	TRBJ2-7	TRBD1	TRBV5-1	CASSGGQGVLHEQYF	TGCGCCAGCAGCGGGGGACAGGGGGTCCTTCACGAGCAGTACTTC
NA	TRBJ2-4	NA	TRBV4-3	CASSQDWGDPNIQYF	TGCGCCAGCAGCCAAGATTGGGGCGACCCGAACATTCAGTACTTC
NA	TRBJ2-7	NA	TRBV29-1	CSVAVSGYEQYF	TGCAGCGTTGCGGTGTCCGGATACGAGCAGTACTTC
once	TRBJ2-5	NA	TRBV30	CAWSVGGTQYF	TGTGCCTGGAGCGTCGGGGGGACCCAGTACTTC
NA	TRBJ2-5	NA	TRBV5-1	CASSLQGGGQETQYF	TGCGCCAGCAGCTTGCAGGGAGGGGGTCAAGAGACCCAGTACTTC
NA	TRBJ2-7	TRBD2	TRBV6-6	CASSFQRGYEQYF	TGTGCCAGCAGTTTCCAGCGGGGCTACGAGCAGTACTTC
NA	TRBJ2-7	NA	TRBV30	CAWRAPYEQYF	TGTGCCTGGAGGGCCCCCTACGAGCAGTACTTC
few	TRBJ2-7	TRBD1	TRBV7-2	CASSGRTGGYEQYF	TGTGCCAGCAGCGGGCGGACAGGGGGTTACGAGCAGTACTTC
NA	TRBJ2-3	NA	TRBV18	CASSPPTADTQYF	TGTGCCAGCTCACCACCGACGGCGGATACGCAGTATTTT
NA	TRBJ2-1	NA	TRBV9	CASSVGGLYNEQFF	TGTGCCAGCAGCGTAGGGGGACTTTACAATGAGCAGTTCTTC
NA	TRBJ2-7	NA	TRBV28	CASSLNFEARASYEQYF	TGTGCCAGCAGTTTAAATTTTGAGGCGCGAGCTTCCTACGAGCAGTACTTC
NA	TRBJ1-2	NA	TRBV28	CASTPPGPWIRWGYTF	TGTGCCAGCACCCCCCCAGGGCCCTGGATCCGATGGGGCTACACCTTC